One sample yielded the 31 T cell receptor beta chains listed below, sequenced in a study of blood T cell repertoires in COVID-19. Measured with immunoSEQ multiplex PCR; TCRdb has only the in-frame clones, and not every one. The sample has 150,000 to 200,000 clones, 70% to 80% seen once. The material sequenced was peripheral blood. The receptors derive from a woman aged 45-65 years with active or convalescent COVID-19.

The CDR3 coding sequence is TGTGCCAGCAGTCCTCGGACAGGCAATCAGCCCCAGCATTTT. Its translation: CASSPRTGNQPQHF. The chain recombines TRBV3-1 (or the pseudogene TRBV3-2) with TRBJ1-5; TRBD1 is a possible D gene (6 bases). Germline-derived CDR1 and CDR2 are LGHDT and YNNKEL (reference sequence). Trimming removed 6 bases at V and 2 bases at J, with 11 bases between. The CDR3 length is 14 residues.

This clone was detected once. The chain has TRBV30 and TRBJ2-5; 10 bases are a match to TRBD2. The CDR3 runs 15 residues. Germline values: CDR1 GTSNPN, CDR2 SVGIG (reference sequence). V shed 2 bases, J shed 5 bases, and the junction held 8 bases outside the gene matches. The CDR3 DNA sequence: TGTGCCTGGAGTCCTCTAGCGGGGGCCGGGGAGACCCAGTACTTC. It encodes CAWSPLAGAGETQYF.

This clone was observed once. This rearrangement joins TRBV27 to TRBJ2-2, with 10 bases identical to TRBD2. J was trimmed by 1 base and V by 5 bases; bases with no gene match: 4. This CDR3 has 16 amino acids. The germline CDR1 and CDR2 sequences are MNHEY and SMNVEV (reference sequence). The chain's CDR3 is CASSPRLAGNTGELFF. The CDR3 region has the DNA TGTGCCAGCAGTCCGCGACTAGCGGGGAACACCGGGGAGCTGTTTTTT.

The V call is TRBV12-3 or TRBV12-4, the J call TRBJ2-2, with D perhaps TRBD2 (5 bases). V lost 5 bases to trimming and J lost 7 bases, with 8 bases between them. CDR3 length equals 12 residues. The CDR3 sequence is CASSPRDGELFF. The CDR3 DNA follows: TGTGCCAGCAGTCCCCGGGACGGGGAGCTGTTTTTT.

The gene calls are TRBV7-6 and TRBJ1-2; TRBD1 is a possible D gene (6 bases). Trimming shortened V by 5 bases and J by 4 bases, and 20 bases separated the two germline ends. The CDR3 sequence is 16 residues long. Germline assignment: CDR1 SGHVS and CDR2 FNYEAQ. The CDR3 nucleotides are TGTGCCAGCAGCACGACAATAGGACAGTCGAGCTATGGCTACACCTTC. This codes for CASSTTIGQSSYGYTF.

The chain carries TRBV2 and TRBJ2-3, with D hard to call. The CDR3 is made up of 17 amino acids. The ends were cut back, 6 bases at V and 0 bases at J, with 19 bases in the middle. The germline V gene has CDR1 SNHLY and CDR2 FYNNEI. CDR3 in amino acids: CASSLLPLITSTDTQYF. The CDR3 DNA follows: TGTGCCAGCAGCCTTCTACCGCTTATAACTAGCACAGATACGCAGTATTTT.

V is TRBV5-6 and J is TRBJ2-7; D might be TRBD2 (6 bases). This CDR3 region has 17 residues. V was pared by 0 bases and J by 2 bases, with 18 bases between. Germline CDR1 SGHDT, CDR2 YYEEEE. The CDR3 loop reads CASSLVGGAERAYEQYF. CDR3 bases: TGTGCCAGCAGCTTGGTAGGTGGGGCAGAGCGGGCCTACGAGCAGTACTTC.

The genes are TRBV9 and TRBJ2-3; no reliable D call. V lost 3 bases, J lost 0 bases, and 8 bases lay in between. Germline V CDR1 and CDR2: SGDLS, YYNGEE. The CDR3 runs to 14 residues. CDR3 amino acids: CASSGDTSTDTQYF. CDR3 in DNA: TGTGCCAGCAGCGGAGATACTAGCACAGATACGCAGTATTTT.

Concerning this clone: The junction does not match germline at one end; this may be a read error. The rearrangement joins TRBV4-2 to TRBJ2-7; tentatively, D is TRBD2 (5 bases). The length of the CDR3 is 14 residues. Germline CDR1 is LGHNA and CDR2 is YNFKEQ. In DNA, the CDR3 is TGTGCCAGCAGCCAAGACCGGACTGGACGAGTTGACCACTTC. Translating it yields CASSQDRTGRVDHF.

The gene calls are TRBV6-6 and TRBJ1-1; D gene unclear. Germline CDR1 is MNHNY and CDR2 is SVGAGI (reference sequence). The CDR3 is made up of 14 amino acids. The ends were cut back, 6 bases at V and 8 bases at J, with 19 bases in the middle. DNA of the CDR3: TGTGCCAGCAGACTCTCTTACCCCCGAGCAGAAGCTTTCTTT. This gives the protein CASRLSYPRAEAFF.

The chain combines TRBV28 with TRBJ2-7; 10 bases line up with TRBD1. Germline V CDR1 and CDR2: MDHEN, SYDVKM. This CDR3 has 15 amino acids. V shed 4 bases, J shed 2 bases, and the junction held 5 bases outside the gene matches. DNA of the CDR3: TGTGCCAGCAGTTCCCCGGGACAGGGGACCTACGAGCAGTACTTC. Translation: CASSSPGQGTYEQYF.

This clone was recorded many times. The rearrangement uses TRBV15 and TRBJ2-5, with D maybe TRBD2 (6 bases). CDR1 and CDR2 (germline): LNHNV, YYDKDF (reference sequence). The V end lost 0 bases, the J end lost 1 base, and 12 bases lay between the germline ends. CDR3 size: 16 residues. Written as DNA, the CDR3 is TGTGCCACCAGCAGAGACGGACTACACAGCCAAGAGACCCAGTACTTC. It yields the protein CATSRDGLHSQETQYF.

The chain links TRBV10-3 to TRBJ2-5; 13 bases line up with TRBD2. CDR1 ENHRY and CDR2 SYGVKD come from the germline V gene. The length of the CDR3 is 17 residues. The ends lost 2 bases at V and 1 base at J; junction bases unmatched: 4. In nucleotides, the CDR3 is TGTGCCATCAGTGAGCCGAGACTAGCGGGGGGCCAAGAGACCCAGTACTTC. Residues: CAISEPRLAGGQETQYF.

The J gene is TRBJ1-2, the V gene TRBV6-4; 8 nucleotides line up with TRBD1. The CDR3 loop spans 13 amino acids. V lost 6 bases to trimming and J lost 4 bases; unmatched junction nucleotides: 4. The germline V gene encodes CDR1 MRHNA and CDR2 SNTAGT. CDR3 sequence reads: CASRADRAYGYTF. In DNA, the CDR3 is TGTGCCAGCAGGGCGGACAGGGCCTATGGCTACACCTTC.

The chain couples TRBV28 to TRBJ2-3, with TRBD2 matching over 8 bases. This CDR3 is 14 amino acids long. V shed 2 bases and J 8 bases; nucleotides not matched to a gene: 6. CDR1 and CDR2 from the germline V gene are MDHEN and SYDVKM. DNA for the CDR3: TGTGCCAGCAGTTTACAGGGTCGGGAGGGTACGCAGTATTTT. It is translated as CASSLQGREGTQYF.

This clone has only one observation. This chain joins TRBV7-9 and TRBJ2-7, with 16 nucleotides matching TRBD2. The germline CDR1 and CDR2 sequences are SEHNR and FQNEAQ (reference sequence). The CDR3 is 19 residues long. V was clipped by 4 bases and J by 0 bases; unmatched bases: 9. CDR3 residues: CASSSIPGLAGGNSYEQYF. In nucleotides, the CDR3 is TGTGCCAGCAGCTCTATCCCGGGACTAGCGGGAGGGAACTCCTACGAGCAGTACTTC.

The chain couples TRBV9 to TRBJ1-6, with a possible D match to TRBD1 (5 bases). Germline loops: CDR1 SGDLS, CDR2 YYNGEE. CDR3 length: 17 residues. Between the trimmed V and J ends, which lost 4 bases and 9 bases, there was a span of 23 bases. The CDR3 coding sequence is TGTGCCAGCAGCCCCCTTCCCAACGGGGGGAACGGTTCACCCCTCCACTTT. Its protein product is CASSPLPNGGNGSPLHF.

The V call is TRBV7-2, the J call TRBJ1-1; 7 positions agree with TRBD1. The CDR3 has 14 residues. CDR1 and CDR2 (germline): SGHTA, FQGNSA. The junction had 6 bases not matched to a gene; V was cut back by 2 bases and J by 6 bases. The CDR3 nucleotides read TGTGCCAGCAGCTTATCAAGGGGGCGGGCTGAAGCTTTCTTT. Amino acids: CASSLSRGRAEAFF.

This sequence joins TRBV2 and TRBJ2-7; a weak D match, TRBD1 (5 bases). CDR3 size: 14 residues. The V gene's germline CDR1 is SNHLY and CDR2 FYNNEI. V lost 4 bases and J 7 bases, leaving 17 bases between the germline ends. CDR3 bases: TGTGCCAGCAGTGGAACAGGATCCCCCCCTGAGCAGTACTTC. The encoded protein is CASSGTGSPPEQYF.

V and J are TRBV10-3 and TRBJ1-2; D might be TRBD1 (5 bases). The CDR3 contains 13 residues. Germline V gene lookup returns CDR1 ENHRY and CDR2 SYGVKD. The V end was cut by 4 bases, the J end by 4 bases, with 10 bases between. CDR3 in amino acids: CAISGQQRYGYTF. The CDR3 DNA is TGTGCCATCAGTGGACAGCAGCGCTATGGCTACACCTTC.

The chain uses TRBV7-2 and TRBJ1-1; a possible D gene is TRBD1 (6 bases). Germline assignment: CDR1 SGHTA and CDR2 FQGNSA. This CDR3 is built from 16 residues. Deletions cut 5 bases from V and 5 bases from J, with 21 bases between. The CDR3 is CASSLGLGGKETEAFF. CDR3 nucleotides: TGTGCCAGCAGCCTGGGCCTAGGGGGAAAGGAGACTGAAGCTTTCTTT. The entire variable domain, with the rest obtained from reference TRBV7-2 and TRBJ1-1, is as follows: GAGVSQSPSNKVTEKGKDVELRCDPISGHTALYWYRQSLGQGLEFLIYFQGNSAPDKSGLPSDRFSAERTGGSVSTLTIQRTQQEDSAVYLCASSLGLGGKETEAFFGQGTRLTVV.

The chain carries TRBV7-2 and TRBJ2-5, with TRBD2 matching over 7 bases. This CDR3 has 14 residues. V lost 5 bases, J lost 2 bases, and 5 bases stayed unmatched. The germline V gene encodes CDR1 SGHTA and CDR2 FQGNSA. CDR3: CASSVTSYQETQYF. The CDR3 coding sequence is TGTGCCAGCAGCGTGACTAGCTATCAAGAGACCCAGTACTTC.

This clone was picked up one time. The chain uses TRBV29-1 and TRBJ2-1, with 8 positions matching TRBD2. The CDR3 covers 16 residues. Germline V lookup: CDR1 SQVTM, CDR2 ANQGSEA. Trimming cost V 4 bases and J 2 bases; bases outside gene matches: 10. The CDR3 DNA reads as TGCAGCGTTGCATCGGCTAGCGGGTTAGCCTACAATGAGCAGTTCTTC. It encodes CSVASASGLAYNEQFF.

This clone came up a few times. CDR3 sequence (DNA): TGCGCCAGCAGCCAAGACAGGGGGAGGGCTTTCTTT. This encodes CASSQDRGRAFF. V gene TRBV5-1 combines with J gene TRBJ1-1; 9 nucleotides line up with TRBD1. Germline values: CDR1 SGHRS, CDR2 YFSETQ. J gave up 11 bases and V 4 bases, and 6 bases lay outside the gene matches. CDR3 size: 12 residues.

The V call is TRBV4-1, the J call TRBJ2-2; 9 bases fit TRBD2. The CDR3 sequence is 20 residues long. CDR1 is MGHRA, CDR2 YSYEKL, per germline. J was trimmed by 5 bases and V by 3 bases; bases with no gene match: 19. CDR3 loop: CASSHPSGSSGRFETGELFF. DNA for the CDR3: TGCGCCAGCAGCCACCCCTCGGGGAGTAGCGGGAGATTTGAAACCGGGGAGCTGTTTTTT.

This clone came up a few times. The chain joins TRBV19 to TRBJ2-2; possible D gene TRBD2, 5 bases. Trimming took off 6 bases at V and 4 bases at J, with 6 bases between the two ends. The germline V gene has CDR1 LNHDA and CDR2 SQIVND (reference sequence). The CDR3 sequence is 12 residues long. The CDR3 DNA sequence: TGTGCCAGTAGAGGAGGCACCGGGGAGCTGTTTTTT. Residues: CASRGGTGELFF. Full variable domain (remainder filled in from reference TRBV19 and TRBJ2-2): DGGITQSPKYLFRKEGQNVTLSCEQNLNHDAMYWYRQDPGQGLRLIYYSQIVNDFQKGDIAEGYSVSREKKESFPLTVTSAQKNPTAFYLCASRGGTGELFFGEGSRLTVL.

This chain uses TRBV2 with TRBJ2-7; a weak D match, TRBD1 (5 bases). Deletions cut 4 bases from V and 3 bases from J, with 13 bases between. This CDR3 is 14 amino acids long. Germline-derived CDR1 and CDR2 are SNHLY and FYNNEI. The CDR3 bases are TGTGCCAGCAGTGTTTCGACAGAGAGCTACGAGCAGTACTTC. Its translation is CASSVSTESYEQYF.

J is TRBJ1-3 and V is TRBV6-6; D is unclear. The CDR3 is 12 residues long. The ends were cut back, 4 bases at V and 4 bases at J, with 5 bases in the middle. Per the germline V gene, CDR1 is MNHNY and CDR2 is SVGAGI (reference sequence). The DNA of the CDR3 is TGTGCCAGCAGTTCGCAGGGAAACACCATATATTTT. Translated: CASSSQGNTIYF.

The chain's CDR3 is CASRPSRGADTQYF. Here the CDR3 DNA reads TGTGCCAGCAGACCTAGTAGAGGAGCAGATACGCAGTATTTT. The chain is built from TRBV7-8 and TRBJ2-3, with no clear D. The CDR3 sequence is 14 residues long. Germline CDR1 is SGHVS and CDR2 is FQNEAQ. Between the trimmed V and J ends, which lost 6 bases and 4 bases, there was a span of 14 bases.

J is TRBJ2-1 and V is TRBV14; D unclear. Trimming took 5 bases from V and 2 from J, leaving 13 bases between them. CDR3 length: 15 residues. Germline V CDR1 and CDR2: SGHDN, FVKESK. The CDR3 reads CASSYRHRPYNEQFF. In DNA, the CDR3 is TGTGCCAGCAGCTACCGACACCGGCCCTACAATGAGCAGTTCTTC.

V is TRBV11-2 and J is TRBJ1-4, with D perhaps TRBD1 (5 bases). This CDR3 comprises 15 residues. CDR1 SGHAT and CDR2 FQNNGV come from the germline V gene. The germline V and J ends were trimmed by 0 bases and 4 bases, with 9 bases remaining between them. CDR3 nucleotide sequence: TGTGCCAGCAGCTTAGAGGCCGGACATAATGAAAAACTGTTTTTT. Protein: CASSLEAGHNEKLFF.